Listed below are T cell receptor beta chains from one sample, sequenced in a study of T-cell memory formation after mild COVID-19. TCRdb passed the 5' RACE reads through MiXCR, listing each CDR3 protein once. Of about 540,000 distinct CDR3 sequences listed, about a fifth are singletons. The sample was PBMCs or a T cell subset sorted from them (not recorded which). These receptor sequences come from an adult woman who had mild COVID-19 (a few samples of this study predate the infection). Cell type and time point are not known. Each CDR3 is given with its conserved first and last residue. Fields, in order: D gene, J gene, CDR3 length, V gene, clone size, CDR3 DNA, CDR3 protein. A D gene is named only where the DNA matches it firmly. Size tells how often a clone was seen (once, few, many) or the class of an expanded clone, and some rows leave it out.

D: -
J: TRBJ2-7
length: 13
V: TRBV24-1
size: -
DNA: TGTGCCACCAGTGGGGCAGGGGAATACGAGCAGTACTTC
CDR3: CATSGAGEYEQYF

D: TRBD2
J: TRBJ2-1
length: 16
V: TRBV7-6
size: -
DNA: TGTGCCAGCAGCCCCAAGACTAGCGGGGACTACAATGAGCAGTTCTTC
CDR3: CASSPKTSGDYNEQFF

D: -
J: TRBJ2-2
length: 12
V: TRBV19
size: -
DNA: TGTGCCAGTAGGATTAAGGCCGGGGAGCTGTTTTTT
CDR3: CASRIKAGELFF

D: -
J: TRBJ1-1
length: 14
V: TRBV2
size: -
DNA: TGTGCCATCCGGGCGGGTTCAATGAACACTGAAGCTTTCTTT
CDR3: CAIRAGSMNTEAFF

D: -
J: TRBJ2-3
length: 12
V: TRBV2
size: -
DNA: TGTGCCAGCATGCAGGGGCTCAATACGCAGTATTTT
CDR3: CASMQGLNTQYF

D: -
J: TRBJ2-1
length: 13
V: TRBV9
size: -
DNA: TGTGCCAGCAGCCCCTGGGAAAGCAATGAGCAGTTCTTC
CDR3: CASSPWESNEQFF

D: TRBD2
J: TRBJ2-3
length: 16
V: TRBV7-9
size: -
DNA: TGTGCCAGCAGCTTAGGAGAGCGGGGGGACACAGATACGCAGTATTTT
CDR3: CASSLGERGDTDTQYF

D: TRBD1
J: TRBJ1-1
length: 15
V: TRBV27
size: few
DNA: TGTGCCAGCAGTTGGACAGGGGCAGGGAACACTGAAGCTTTCTTT
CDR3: CASSWTGAGNTEAFF

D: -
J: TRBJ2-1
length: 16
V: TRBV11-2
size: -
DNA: TGTGCCAGCAGCTTGATACAGGGAAGTCGGTACAATGAGCAGTTCTTC
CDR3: CASSLIQGSRYNEQFF

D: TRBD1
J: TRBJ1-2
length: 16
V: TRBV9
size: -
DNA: TGTGCCAGCAGCGCTGCCCGAGGTCCAGGGGGCTTTGGCTACACCTTC
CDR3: CASSAARGPGGFGYTF

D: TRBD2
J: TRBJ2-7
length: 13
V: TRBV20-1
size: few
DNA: TGCAGTGCCTCCGGACTAGGAGAGGGCGAGCAGTACTTC
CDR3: CSASGLGEGEQYF

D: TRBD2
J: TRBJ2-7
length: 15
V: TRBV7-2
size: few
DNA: TGTGCCAGCAGCTCACGGACTAGCGGGAGTGGTGAGCAGTACTTC
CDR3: CASSSRTSGSGEQYF

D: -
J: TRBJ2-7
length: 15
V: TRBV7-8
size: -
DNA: TGTGCCAGCAGCACCCTCTTGGGGGGCTCCTACGAGCAGTACTTC
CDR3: CASSTLLGGSYEQYF

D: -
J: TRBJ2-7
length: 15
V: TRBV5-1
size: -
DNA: TGCGCCAGCAGCATGGAGGGGACGAGCTCCTACGAGCAGTACTTC
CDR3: CASSMEGTSSYEQYF

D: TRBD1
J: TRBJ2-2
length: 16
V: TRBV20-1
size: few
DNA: TGCAGTGCTAGAGATCTGACAGGGAAGTACGCCGGGGAGCTGTTTTTT
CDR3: CSARDLTGKYAGELFF

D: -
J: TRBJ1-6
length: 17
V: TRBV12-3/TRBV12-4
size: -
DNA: TGTGCCAGCAGTTTGTTTGAGGGGGTAACCTATAATTCACCCCTCCACTTT
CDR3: CASSLFEGVTYNSPLHF

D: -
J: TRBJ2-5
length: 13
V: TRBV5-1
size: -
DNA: TGCGCCAGCAGCTTGTTCATTCAAGAGACCCAGTACTTC
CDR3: CASSLFIQETQYF

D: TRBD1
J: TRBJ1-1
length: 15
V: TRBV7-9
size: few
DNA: TGTGCCAGCAGGCCCACAACAGGGGGGAACACTGAAGCTTTCTTT
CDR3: CASRPTTGGNTEAFF

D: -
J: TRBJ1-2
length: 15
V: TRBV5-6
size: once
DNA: TGTGCCAGCAGCCTTGACAGCTTTTCTAACTATGGCTACACCTTC
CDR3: CASSLDSFSNYGYTF

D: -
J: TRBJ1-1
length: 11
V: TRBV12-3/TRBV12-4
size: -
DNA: TGTGCCAGCTTCAGGAACACTGAAGCTTTCTTT
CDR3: CASFRNTEAFF

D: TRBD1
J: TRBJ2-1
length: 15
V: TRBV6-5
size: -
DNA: TGTGCCAGCAGCGAACAGGGGCGCTCCTACAATGAGCAGTTCTTC
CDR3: CASSEQGRSYNEQFF

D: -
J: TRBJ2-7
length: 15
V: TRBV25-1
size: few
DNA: TGTGCCAGCAGTGAAGGTCGACTACCCCTCTACGAGCAGTACTTC
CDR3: CASSEGRLPLYEQYF

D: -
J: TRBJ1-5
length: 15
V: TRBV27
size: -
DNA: TGTGCCAGCAGTTTCGCGCCCTATGGCAATCAGCCCCAGCATTTT
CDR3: CASSFAPYGNQPQHF

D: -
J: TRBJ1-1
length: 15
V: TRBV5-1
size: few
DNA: TGCGCCAGCAGCCATGGCCAGGAGGGTCTCCATGAAGCTTTCTTT
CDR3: CASSHGQEGLHEAFF

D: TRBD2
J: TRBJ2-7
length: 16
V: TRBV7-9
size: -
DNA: TGTGCCAGCAGCTTATTCAGACTAGCGGGCCCCTACGAGCAGTACTTC
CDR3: CASSLFRLAGPYEQYF

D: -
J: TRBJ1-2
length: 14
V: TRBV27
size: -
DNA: TGTGCCAGCAGTCCAGAAGCCCTTAATTACGGCTACACCTTC
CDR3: CASSPEALNYGYTF

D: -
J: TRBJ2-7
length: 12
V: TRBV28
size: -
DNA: TGTGCCAGCAGTGACTCTCTGGACGAGCAGTACTTC
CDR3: CASSDSLDEQYF

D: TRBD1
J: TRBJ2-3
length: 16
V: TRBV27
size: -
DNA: TGTGCCAGCAAGGATGGATGGACAGGGAATACAGATACGCAGTATTTT
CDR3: CASKDGWTGNTDTQYF

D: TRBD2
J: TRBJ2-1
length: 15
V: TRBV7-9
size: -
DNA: TGTGCCAGCAGCACTAGCGGGAGGTCCTACAATGAGCAGTTCTTC
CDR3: CASSTSGRSYNEQFF

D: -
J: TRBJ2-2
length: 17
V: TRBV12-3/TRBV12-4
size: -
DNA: TGTGCCAGCAGTTTATTGGACAGTCCACCCTCCGCCGGGGAGCTGTTTTTT
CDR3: CASSLLDSPPSAGELFF

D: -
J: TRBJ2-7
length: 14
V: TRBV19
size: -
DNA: TGTGCCAGTAGTATTTTTGCCGGCTCCTACGAGCAGTACTTC
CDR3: CASSIFAGSYEQYF

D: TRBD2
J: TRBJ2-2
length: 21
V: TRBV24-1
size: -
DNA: TGTGCCACCAGTGATTTGCCAGCTAGCGGGAGGCCTACATTGAACACCGGGGAGCTGTTTTTT
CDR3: CATSDLPASGRPTLNTGELFF

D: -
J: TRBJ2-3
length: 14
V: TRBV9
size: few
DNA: TGTGCCAGCAGCGCCCTCGTCTCCACAGATACGCAGTATTTT
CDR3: CASSALVSTDTQYF

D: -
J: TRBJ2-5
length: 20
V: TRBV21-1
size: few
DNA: TGTGCCAGCATCACTAGCGGACAGAAAGACTACAATTCGTACCAAGAGACCCAGTACTTC
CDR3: CASITSGQKDYNSYQETQYF

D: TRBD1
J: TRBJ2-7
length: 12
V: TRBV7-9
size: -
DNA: TGTGCCAGCAGCGGGGACAGATACGAGCAGTACTTC
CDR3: CASSGDRYEQYF